The 26 T cell receptor beta chains below come from one sample, sequenced in a study of cytomegalovirus exposure and HLA in healthy donors. The PCR employed 60 Vbeta primers together with 13 Jbeta primers. Clones were read by immunoSEQ multiplex PCR, and TCRdb kept only the in-frame ones, dropping some. The data show over 100,000 clones, with less than 85% seen just once and 2.5% to 3% held by the top ten. The sample consisted of PBMCs. The receptors shown here come from a middle-aged man in good health and CMV-seronegative.

This rearrangement joins TRBV6-5 to TRBJ1-1, with 7 bases identical to TRBD1. The CDR3 totals 14 residues. CDR1 is MNHEY, CDR2 SVGAGI, per germline. J was trimmed by 0 bases and V by 6 bases; bases with no gene match: 4. CDR3 residues: CASRRQGMNTEAFF. The CDR3 DNA reads TGTGCCAGCAGACGACAGGGAATGAACACTGAAGCTTTCTTT.

V and J are TRBV2 and TRBJ2-2, with TRBD1 matching over 7 bases. The CDR3 is 14 amino acids. Trimming at V came to 7 bases and at J to 5 bases, leaving 7 bases not matched to a gene. The V gene's germline CDR1 is SNHLY and CDR2 FYNNEI. CDR3 amino acids: CASNKGAMTGELFF. CDR3 DNA: TGTGCCAGCAATAAGGGGGCAATGACCGGGGAGCTGTTTTTT.

The V gene is TRBV10-1, the J gene TRBJ1-5; possible D gene TRBD1, 6 bases. V was clipped by 0 bases and J by 6 bases, with 15 bases between them. From germline, CDR1 is WNHNN and CDR2 SYGVQD (reference sequence). This CDR3 comprises 16 residues. CDR3 in amino acids: CASSESRGGGPQPQHF. CDR3 nucleotides: TGCGCCAGCAGTGAGTCGAGGGGCGGGGGGCCTCAGCCCCAGCATTTT.

The chain employs TRBV5-1 and TRBJ1-3; 7 bases map to TRBD1. With 6 bases clipped from V and 0 bases from J, the junction kept 6 bases outside the gene matches. Germline values: CDR1 SGHRS, CDR2 YFSETQ. The CDR3 extends over 15 amino acids. The DNA of the CDR3 is TGCGCCAGCACCCTGGACAGGAACTCTGGAAACACCATATATTTT. It is translated as CASTLDRNSGNTIYF.

The CDR3 here is CASSVLAGGYEQYF. The CDR3, as DNA: TGTGCCAGCAGTGTACTAGCGGGGGGGTACGAGCAGTACTTC. This chain connects TRBV2 to TRBJ2-7; 13 nucleotides match TRBD2. The germline gives CDR1 SNHLY, CDR2 FYNNEI. The trim removed 4 bases at V and 4 bases at J, leaving 1 base unmatched. The CDR3 is 14 amino acids.

The chain couples TRBV5-8 to TRBJ1-2, with 7 bases matching TRBD1. The CDR3 sequence is 15 residues long. The V and J ends lost 0 bases and 2 bases, in that order; junction bases with no gene match: 4. The germline V gene encodes CDR1 SGHTS and CDR2 YDEGEE. The CDR3 loop reads CASSLDRGRNYGYTF. The CDR3 coding sequence is TGTGCCAGCAGCTTGGACAGGGGAAGAAACTATGGCTACACCTTC. The variable domain in full, with the rest retrieved from reference TRBV5-8 and TRBJ1-2, is EAGVTQSPTHLIKTRGQQATLRCSPISGHTSVYWYQQALGLGLQFLLWYDEGEERNRGNFPPRFSGRQFPNYSSELNVNALELEDSALYLCASSLDRGRNYGYTFGSGTRLTVV.

The CDR3 nucleotides are TGCGCCAGCAGCTTGACGGACAGGAAGAACACTGAAGCTTTCTTT. It codes for CASSLTDRKNTEAFF. V is TRBV5-1 and J is TRBJ1-1; 7 bases line up with TRBD1. In germline, CDR1 is SGHRS, CDR2 YFSETQ. CDR3 length: 15 residues. With 1 base clipped from V and 1 base from J, the junction kept 4 bases outside the gene matches.

The chain links TRBV2 to TRBJ1-6, with a tentative D call TRBD1 (5 bases). V was pared by 4 bases and J by 9 bases, with 13 bases between. Germline lookup yields CDR1 SNHLY and CDR2 FYNNEI. The CDR3 loop spans 14 amino acids. The CDR3 region has the DNA TGTGCCAGCAGTGGGCTCCTAGGGGCTTCACCCCTCCACTTT. Protein sequence: CASSGLLGASPLHF.

The CDR3 sequence: CASMWAGERGTDTQYF. CDR3 nucleotide sequence: TGTGCCAGCATGTGGGCGGGGGAGAGGGGCACAGATACGCAGTATTTT. This chain links TRBV27 with TRBJ2-3, with 7 positions matching TRBD2. CDR3 length: 16 amino acids. Germline CDR1 is MNHEY and CDR2 is SMNVEV (reference sequence). Germline trimming cut 7 bases from V and 1 base from J; bases unmatched to any gene: 11.

V and J are TRBV7-2 and TRBJ2-7; 10 bases are shared with TRBD2. Germline V gene lookup returns CDR1 SGHTA and CDR2 FQGNSA. The CDR3 is made up of 14 amino acids. Losses at the gene ends were 7 bases for V and 2 bases for J; bases not matched to a gene: 5. The DNA of the CDR3 is TGTGCCAGCACCCTCGGACTAGCGGCCTACGAGCAGTACTTC. Amino acid sequence: CASTLGLAAYEQYF.

The V and J genes are TRBV27 and TRBJ2-6; perhaps TRBD1 as D (6 bases). Germline V gives CDR1 MNHEY, CDR2 SMNVEV (reference sequence). V was pared by 6 bases and J by 4 bases, with 19 bases between. This CDR3 is 17 amino acids long. The CDR3 region has the DNA TGTGCCAGCAGAGGATTACAGGGCCTGGCGGGGGCCAACGTCCTGACTTTC. The encoded protein is CASRGLQGLAGANVLTF.

The chain has TRBV4-2 and TRBJ1-5; the D gene is possibly TRBD1 (5 bases). Trimming cost V 0 bases and J 2 bases, with 8 bases left between them. CDR1 and CDR2 from the germline V gene are LGHNA and YNFKEQ. The CDR3 totals 15 residues. In DNA, the CDR3 is TGTGCCAGCAGCCAAGAAGTAGGGGGCAATCAGCCCCAGCATTTT. It is translated as CASSQEVGGNQPQHF.

The chain uses TRBV19 and TRBJ1-6; a possible D gene is TRBD1 (6 bases). V dropped 0 bases and J dropped 6 bases, with 9 bases sitting between them. The germline CDR1 and CDR2 sequences are LNHDA and SQIVND (reference sequence). The CDR3 spans 15 residues. For the CDR3, the DNA is TGTGCCAGTAGTATAGACGGACAGCCTAATTCACCCCTCCACTTT. Translating gives CASSIDGQPNSPLHF.

The chain is built from TRBV7-9 and TRBJ2-1; 10 bases map to TRBD2. CDR3 length: 18 amino acids. Per the germline V gene, CDR1 is SEHNR and CDR2 is FQNEAQ (reference sequence). J lost 1 base, V lost 4 bases, and 10 bases had no gene match. The CDR3 sequence: CASSSPYLAGGSYNEQFF. As DNA, the CDR3 is TGTGCCAGCAGCTCTCCTTACTTAGCGGGGGGATCCTACAATGAGCAGTTCTTC.

This sequence joins TRBV7-8 and TRBJ2-1; the match to TRBD2 covers 8 bases. The CDR3 has 17 residues. V was clipped by 3 bases and J by 2 bases; unmatched bases: 9. Germline CDR1 SGHVS, CDR2 FQNEAQ. The CDR3 DNA sequence: TGTGCCAGCAGCTTTTCGGTTGGGCGGGGGGCCTACAATGAGCAGTTCTTC. This encodes CASSFSVGRGAYNEQFF.

CDR3 sequence reads: CASSAPDSSSYEQYF. CDR3 bases: TGTGCCAGCAGCGCACCCGACAGTTCCTCCTACGAGCAGTACTTC. The chain employs TRBV9 and TRBJ2-7, with a possible D match to TRBD1 (5 bases). The ends were cut back, 3 bases at V and 0 bases at J, with 13 bases in the middle. The CDR3 covers 15 residues. Germline V gives CDR1 SGDLS, CDR2 YYNGEE.

The chain combines TRBV28 with TRBJ1-5, with a possible D match to TRBD1 (5 bases). Trimming cost V 3 bases and J 2 bases, with 11 bases left between them. CDR1 is MDHEN and CDR2 is SYDVKM in the germline V gene. The CDR3 runs 15 residues. CDR3 sequence reads: CASSLAGPGNQPQHF. In DNA, the CDR3 is TGTGCCAGCAGTTTGGCGGGGCCAGGCAATCAGCCCCAGCATTTT. Together with reference TRBV28 and TRBJ1-5, the CDR3 gives the full variable domain: DVKVTQSSRYLVKRTGEKVFLECVQDMDHENMFWYRQDPGLGLRLIYFSYDVKMKEKGDIPEGYSVSREKKERFSLILESASTNQTSMYLCASSLAGPGNQPQHFGDGTRLSIL.

This rearrangement joins TRBV2 to TRBJ1-2, with TRBD1 matching over 7 bases. Germline assignment: CDR1 SNHLY and CDR2 FYNNEI. Trimming took 6 bases from V and 7 from J; bases not matched to a gene: 14. The CDR3 totals 15 residues. The CDR3 region is CASSETGLGVRGYTF. The CDR3, as DNA: TGTGCCAGCAGCGAGACAGGGCTGGGTGTGCGTGGCTACACCTTC.

The sample holds one count of this clone. The junction does not match germline at one end; this may be a read error. V is TRBV7-9 and J is TRBJ2-7; TRBD2 aligns across 12 bases. This CDR3 has 16 residues. Germline V gives CDR1 SEHNR, CDR2 FQNEAQ (reference sequence). DNA of the CDR3: TGTTCCAGCAGCACCCTAGCGGGGGGGCTTTTCTACGAGCAGTACTTC. Translated, it gives CSSSTLAGGLFYEQYF.

This chain connects TRBV4-3 to TRBJ1-2, with D possibly being TRBD1 (5 bases). CDR1 and CDR2 from the germline V gene are LGHNA and YSLEER. Trimming left V 0 bases short and J 4 bases short, with 12 bases between. This CDR3 has 15 residues. DNA for the CDR3: TGCGCCAGCAGCCAAGATCACGCAGGGCCCTATGGCTACACCTTC. Translated: CASSQDHAGPYGYTF.

The V and J genes are TRBV11-2 and TRBJ2-7; 7 positions match TRBD1. The junction had 7 bases not matched to a gene; V was cut back by 0 bases and J by 8 bases. Germline CDR1 SGHAT, CDR2 FQNNGV. The CDR3 has 14 residues. The CDR3 reads CASSLDPAGGKQYF. Here the CDR3 DNA reads TGTGCCAGCAGCTTAGATCCCGCAGGGGGAAAGCAGTACTTC.

This sequence joins TRBV29-1 and TRBJ2-1; TRBD1 agrees at 9 bases. Germline CDR1 SQVTM, CDR2 ANQGSEA. Trimming at V came to 4 bases and at J to 7 bases, leaving 5 bases not matched to a gene. This CDR3 region has 13 residues. The CDR3: CSVGLTGGNEQFF. The CDR3 DNA reads TGCAGCGTTGGACTGACAGGGGGAAATGAGCAGTTCTTC.

This rearrangement joins TRBV5-6 to TRBJ2-6, with a tentative D call TRBD1 (7 bases). The CDR3 spans 16 residues. Per germline, CDR1 SGHDT and CDR2 YYEEEE. Between the trimmed V and J ends, which lost 4 bases and 4 bases, there was a span of 15 bases. CDR3 in amino acids: CASSLWTGGGANVLTF. In DNA, the CDR3 is TGTGCCAGCAGCCTATGGACAGGAGGGGGGGCCAACGTCCTGACTTTC.

The V gene is TRBV7-2, the J gene TRBJ2-4; 8 nucleotides match TRBD2. The junction had 9 bases not matched to a gene; V was cut back by 3 bases and J by 8 bases. This CDR3 comprises 15 residues. Germline values: CDR1 SGHTA, CDR2 FQGNSA. In nucleotides, the CDR3 is TGTGCCAGCAGCTTCCTCGGGGGGGCCACAGACATTCAGTACTTC. Amino acids: CASSFLGGATDIQYF.

The chain couples TRBV29-1 to TRBJ1-4; D is possibly TRBD1 (6 bases). The V gene lost 3 bases and the J gene lost 5 bases, with 10 bases spanning the gap. The V gene's germline CDR1 is SQVTM and CDR2 ANQGSEA. The CDR3 runs to 13 residues. The CDR3 loop is CSVEPGENEKLFF. DNA for the CDR3: TGCAGCGTTGAGCCAGGGGAAAATGAAAAACTGTTTTTT.

V usage is TRBV7-3 and J usage is TRBJ2-1; TRBD2 agrees at 12 bases. Germline trimming cut 5 bases from V and 5 bases from J; bases unmatched to any gene: 4. The germline V gene encodes CDR1 SGHTA and CDR2 FQGTGA. The CDR3 covers 15 residues. CDR3 loop: CASSPSGGAHNEQFF. The CDR3 DNA follows: TGTGCCAGCAGCCCTAGCGGGGGGGCCCACAATGAGCAGTTCTTC. The full variable domain, its missing parts supplied by reference TRBV7-3 and TRBJ2-1, is GAGVSQTPSNKVTEKGKYVELRCDPISGHTALYWYRQSLGQGPEFLIYFQGTGAADDSGLPNDRFFAVRPEGSVSTLKIQRTERGDSAVYLCASSPSGGAHNEQFFGPGTRLTVL.